This T cell receptor beta chain is drawn from a study of cytomegalovirus exposure and HLA in healthy donors. Study-level findings and limits: Overall, approximately 150 TCR beta chains were annotated as cytomegalovirus-associated.

The germline V gene encodes CDR1 MDHEN and CDR2 SYDVKM. Deletions cut 6 bases from V and 5 bases from J, with 14 bases between. This CDR3 spans 13 amino acids. The sample holds a few counts of this clone. Antigen: not known. PCR employed 60 Vbeta and 13 Jbeta primers. Generated by immunoSEQ multiplex PCR, the TCRdb table keeps only in-frame clones and is missing some. The table records 90,000 to 150,000 clones, over 70% of them present only once. The sequenced sample consisted of PBMCs. This clonotype was obtained from a woman between 45 and 60 years old in good health and CMV-seropositive. This chain connects TRBV28 to TRBJ2-7; D is possibly TRBD1 (6 bases). The CDR3 DNA reads TGTGCCAGCAGACCCGGGGCAGGGGACGAGCAGTACTTC. It codes for CASRPGAGDEQYF.